This passage covers 19 T cell receptor beta chains from one sample sequenced in a study of human T cells and chemical hapten exposure. Described time point: pre-sensitization, week 0. Treatment given: therapeutic diphenylcyclopropenone sensitization with weekly scalp DPC. MiXCR, run by TCRdb on the RACE reads, gives a single entry per CDR3 protein. The data show fewer than 65,000 distinct CDR3 sequences, about 9.2% seen once. Sample: whole blood, taken in connection with sensitization to the hapten diphenylcyclopropenone (DPC). These receptors all stem from a woman aged 40 to 50 with alopecia areata. Some clones in this sample may be carry-over from other donors' samples.

This clonotype appeared many times. V usage is TRBV7-9 and J usage is TRBJ1-3; D unresolved. CDR1 is SEHNR, CDR2 FQNEAQ, per germline (reference sequence). CDR3 length: 14 residues. V gave up 0 bases and J gave up 0 bases, with 3 bases separating them. The CDR3 sequence is CASSLAGSGNTIYF. CDR3 in DNA: TGTGCCAGCAGCTTAGCAGGCTCTGGAAACACCATATATTTT.

This clonotype occurred many times. The chain employs TRBV29-1 and TRBJ2-1; 7 bases map to TRBD1. The CDR3 length is 13 residues. Germline CDR1 is SQVTM and CDR2 is ANQGSEA. The ends lost 6 bases at V and 8 bases at J; junction bases unmatched: 10. CDR3 DNA: TGCAGCGTAAAAACAGACAGGGCACATGAGCAGTTCTTC. Translation gives CSVKTDRAHEQFF.

The V gene is TRBV4-2, the J gene TRBJ1-2; the match to TRBD1 covers 8 bases. The CDR3 length is 17 residues. With V trimmed by 3 bases and J by 10 bases, 19 bases remained unmatched. Germline CDR1 and CDR2: LGHNA and YNFKEQ. The CDR3 DNA reads as TGTGCCAGCAGCCAGCAGCCCCGCGAGACAGGGGCATTTGACTACACCTTC. Protein: CASSQQPRETGAFDYTF.

The chain is built from TRBV7-6 and TRBJ2-1, with TRBD1 matching 10 bases. Germline CDR1 reads SGHVS; CDR2 reads FNYEAQ. This CDR3 is 16 amino acids long. Trimming took 6 bases from V and 1 from J; bases not matched to a gene: 6. The CDR3 DNA reads as TGTGCCAGCAGATCCGGGACAGGGGATTCCTACAATGAGCAGTTCTTC. Translated: CASRSGTGDSYNEQFF.

This clonotype was seen more than once but under ten times. The chain couples TRBV5-1 to TRBJ2-7; unclear D gene. Looked up from germline, CDR1 is SGHRS and CDR2 is YFSETQ. The CDR3 extends over 16 amino acids. V was shortened by 1 base and J by 0 bases, with 14 bases between the two germline ends. The CDR3 spells CASSLNYYGSSYEQYF. The DNA for the CDR3 is TGCGCCAGCAGCTTGAATTACTACGGCAGCTCCTACGAGCAGTACTTC.

This clonotype occurred a few times. The genes are TRBV9 and TRBJ1-2, with D maybe TRBD1 (6 bases). The CDR3 sequence is 13 residues long. The germline CDR1 and CDR2 sequences are SGDLS and YYNGEE. Trimming removed 5 bases from V and 3 bases from J, with 11 bases in between. This CDR3 reads CASSSGEDYGYTF. The CDR3 nucleotides read TGTGCCAGCAGTTCAGGGGAGGACTATGGCTACACCTTC.

V is TRBV28 and J is TRBJ2-5; no reliable D call. This CDR3 region has 14 residues. In germline, CDR1 is MDHEN, CDR2 SYDVKM. V was cut by 4 bases and J by 7 bases, with 16 bases left in between. The CDR3 DNA reads TGTGCCAGCAGTTCCCCAGCGCAGACCTGGACCCAGTACTTC. This encodes CASSSPAQTWTQYF.

This clonotype was recorded at least ten times. The gene calls are TRBV9 and TRBJ2-7, with D perhaps matching TRBD1 (6 bases). CDR1 SGDLS and CDR2 YYNGEE come from the germline V gene. V was pared by 6 bases and J by 4 bases, with 32 bases between. This CDR3 is built from 19 residues. The CDR3 nucleotides read TGTGCCAGCATCTCCTCATGGACAGAGGTTCGAGATAAGTTTTACGAGCAGTACTTC. Translation: CASISSWTEVRDKFYEQYF.

This clonotype was seen many times. The genes are TRBV6-6 and TRBJ2-7, with D uncertain. Germline V lookup: CDR1 MNHNY, CDR2 SVGAGI (reference sequence). Trimming left V 2 bases short and J 5 bases short, with 4 bases between. The CDR3 totals 11 residues. This CDR3 is CASSYADEQYF. CDR3 nucleotides: TGTGCCAGCAGTTACGCGGACGAGCAGTACTTC.

This clonotype was seen at least ten times. This chain uses TRBV7-6 with TRBJ2-1, with 10 bases fitting TRBD2. Per germline, CDR1 SGHVS and CDR2 FNYEAQ. V was pared by 2 bases and J by 4 bases, with 5 bases of the junction left unmatched. The CDR3 consists of 16 residues. Here the CDR3 DNA reads TGTGCCAGCAGCTTAACTAGCGGGGCGAGATACAATGAGCAGTTCTTC. It codes for CASSLTSGARYNEQFF.

This clonotype was seen a few times. The chain recombines TRBV7-2 with TRBJ2-2, with D tentatively TRBD1 (6 bases). CDR1 is SGHTA, CDR2 FQGNSA, per germline. Trimming removed 6 bases at V and 1 base at J, with 15 bases between. This CDR3 comprises 16 residues. The CDR3 DNA is TGTGCCAGCAGTTCAATGGGCAGGGGGAACACCGGGGAGCTGTTTTTT. Translated, it gives CASSSMGRGNTGELFF. The full variable domain, its missing parts supplied by reference TRBV7-2 and TRBJ2-2, is GAGVSQSPSNKVTEKGKDVELRCDPISGHTALYWYRQSLGQGLEFLIYFQGNSAPDKSGLPSDRFSAERTGGSVSTLTIQRTQQEDSAVYLCASSSMGRGNTGELFFGEGSRLTVL.

This clonotype was recorded at least ten times. This chain connects TRBV18 to TRBJ1-5, with unresolved D. Per germline, CDR1 KGHSH and CDR2 LQKENI. This CDR3 has 13 residues. V lost 2 bases and J lost 1, with 3 bases in between. The CDR3 protein is CASSPGSNQPQHF. The CDR3 region has the DNA TGTGCCAGCTCACCAGGAAGCAATCAGCCCCAGCATTTT.

The V and J genes are TRBV21-1 and TRBJ2-7; TRBD1, the D gene given by the table, was not confirmed from the DNA. TRBV21-1 is termed a pseudogene. CDR3 length: 15 amino acids. The CDR3 DNA reads TGTGCCAGCAGCAAAGGACAGGGGACGGCCTACGAGCAGTACTTC. It codes for CASSKGQGTAYEQYF.

This sequence joins TRBV4-2 and TRBJ1-3, with D maybe TRBD1 (6 bases). Germline CDR1 and CDR2: LGHNA and YNFKEQ. This CDR3 has 14 amino acids. Trimming shortened V by 11 bases and J by 0 bases, and 14 bases separated the two germline ends. The CDR3 DNA follows: TGTGCCGGCTCCGGGACATTCTCTGGAAACACCATATATTTT. Translation gives CAGSGTFSGNTIYF.

This clonotype occurred many times. This chain uses TRBV7-8 with TRBJ1-1; possibly TRBD1 for D (6 bases). Germline CDR1 is SGHVS and CDR2 is FQNEAQ. V shed 3 bases and J shed 10 bases, with 21 bases lying between them. The CDR3 contains 15 residues. In nucleotides, the CDR3 is TGTGCCAGCAGCTTGATCCCACAGGGCTCACACGGAGCTTTCTTT. This codes for CASSLIPQGSHGAFF.

This clonotype has a count of ten or more. The chain is built from TRBV6-2 or TRBV6-3 and TRBJ1-4; D is unclear. Deletions cut 1 base from V and 8 bases from J, with 2 bases between. The CDR3 covers 11 residues. Germline loops: CDR1 MNHEY, CDR2 SVGEGT. Here the CDR3 reads CASSYYEKLFF. CDR3 coding DNA: TGTGCCAGCAGTTACTACGAAAAACTGTTTTTT.

This clonotype has at least ten counts. This chain connects TRBV4-1 to TRBJ1-4, with D unclear. In germline, CDR1 is MGHRA, CDR2 YSYEKL. Trimming left V 1 base short and J 3 bases short, with 21 bases between. This CDR3 is 19 amino acids long. The CDR3 loop is CASSQGFFRRRASNEKLFF. In DNA, the CDR3 is TGCGCCAGCAGCCAAGGGTTTTTTAGGAGGAGAGCATCTAATGAAAAACTGTTTTTT.

This clonotype was observed a handful of times. The chain has TRBV29-1 and TRBJ1-5; a possible D gene is TRBD1 (5 bases). Per germline, CDR1 SQVTM and CDR2 ANQGSEA. V was clipped by 4 bases and J by 7 bases, with 11 bases between them. CDR3 size: 12 residues. This chain's CDR3 is CSVGEGQQPQHF. CDR3 DNA sequence: TGCAGCGTTGGCGAGGGGCAGCAGCCCCAGCATTTT.

This clonotype was picked up many times. This chain uses TRBV13 with TRBJ1-2; D uncertain. Between the trimmed V and J ends, which lost 2 bases and 4 bases, there was a span of 11 bases. The CDR3 sequence is 14 residues long. Germline loops: CDR1 PRHDT, CDR2 FYEKMQ (reference sequence). The CDR3 DNA sequence: TGTGCCAGCAGCTTAACGGAGACGAGCTATGGCTACACCTTC. It codes for CASSLTETSYGYTF.